Listed here are 28 T cell receptor beta chains from one sample, sequenced in a study of T cells in Graves' hyperthyroidism and ophthalmopathy. Amplification of TCR beta CDR3 regions was performed using RNA transcripts as template. With the HTBI primer set, the TCR CDR3 went through a first round of RT-PCR. TCRdb ran MiXCR on the multiplex PCR reads and lists one entry per CDR3 protein. The table lists over 450,000 distinct CDR3 sequences, under 15% of them singletons. The sequenced material came from blood. The receptor set was obtained from a woman aged 18-29 years with Graves' hyperthyroidism.

The V and J genes are TRBV20-1 and TRBJ2-7; D perhaps matches TRBD1 (6 bases). Germline assignment: CDR1 DFQATT and CDR2 SNEGSKA (reference sequence). V was trimmed by 3 bases and J by 2 bases, leaving 14 bases between them. The CDR3 loop spans 14 amino acids. DNA of the CDR3: TGCAGTGCTAGTTCCAGGGGCCCTACCTACGAGCAGTACTTC. Translated, it gives CSASSRGPTYEQYF.

This sequence joins TRBV12-3 or TRBV12-4 and TRBJ2-7, with D hard to call. Deletions cut 6 bases from V and 6 bases from J, with 21 bases between. This CDR3 comprises 15 residues. The CDR3 nucleotides are TGTGCCAGCAGGCCGGCCGGCCAGCCTTGGGGCGAGCAGTACTTC. This gives the protein CASRPAGQPWGEQYF.

This clonotype was observed at least ten times. The rearrangement joins TRBV12-3 or TRBV12-4 to TRBJ2-4; possibly TRBD1 for D (5 bases). The CDR3 covers 14 residues. With 4 bases removed from V and 7 bases from J, the gap between germline ends came to 14 bases. The CDR3 DNA reads as TGTGCCAGCAGTTCTGACAGTGCTTGGAACATTCAGTACTTC. This sequence encodes CASSSDSAWNIQYF.

There are many counts of this clonotype. This chain links TRBV6-5 with TRBJ2-1, with D unresolved. There are 15 residues in the CDR3. The germline V gene has CDR1 MNHEY and CDR2 SVGAGI. Trimming took off 3 bases at V and 2 bases at J, with 11 bases between the two ends. CDR3 DNA: TGTGCCAGCAGTTATCGTTCCGACGCCTACAATGAGCAGTTCTTC. It specifies CASSYRSDAYNEQFF.

The sample holds many counts of this clonotype. The chain has TRBV5-1 and TRBJ1-6, with D possibly TRBD1 on 5 matching bases. Trimming left V 1 base short and J 10 bases short, with 12 bases between. Looked up from germline, CDR1 is SGHRS and CDR2 is YFSETQ. This CDR3 contains 14 residues. The CDR3 region has the DNA TGCGCCAGCAGCTTGTCGGAGGGGCGGTCACCCCTCCACTTT. As protein: CASSLSEGRSPLHF.

This clonotype was observed at least ten times. V is TRBV6-2 or TRBV6-3 and J is TRBJ2-5; D is perhaps TRBD2 (5 bases). The V end was cut by 2 bases, the J end by 5 bases, with 24 bases between. In germline, CDR1 is MNHEY, CDR2 SVGEGT. CDR3 size: 18 residues. This chain's CDR3 is CASSYPPGVAWAKETQYF. CDR3 bases: TGTGCCAGCAGTTACCCACCCGGGGTAGCATGGGCCAAGGAGACCCAGTACTTC.

This clonotype came up many times. The chain joins TRBV3-1 to TRBJ2-5, with TRBD1 matching over 12 bases. This CDR3 comprises 16 residues. Germline CDR1 is LGHDT and CDR2 is YNNKEL (reference sequence). The trim removed 3 bases at V and 5 bases at J, leaving 7 bases unmatched. The CDR3 loop is CASSQAGTGGAETQYF. The DNA for the CDR3 is TGTGCCAGCAGCCAGGCCGGGACAGGGGGCGCGGAGACCCAGTACTTC.

V is TRBV9 and J is TRBJ2-2, with D possibly being TRBD1 (6 bases). Germline V gives CDR1 SGDLS, CDR2 YYNGEE. V lost 4 bases and J 7 bases, leaving 14 bases between the germline ends. The CDR3 extends over 14 amino acids. CDR3 coding DNA: TGTGCCAGCAGCCCAACAGGGATTAACGGGGAGCTGTTTTTT. It is translated as CASSPTGINGELFF.

The chain employs TRBV6-2 or TRBV6-3 and TRBJ1-1, with unresolved D. Germline assignment: CDR1 MNHEY and CDR2 SVGEGT. The CDR3 covers 17 residues. V was cut by 2 bases and J by 3 bases, with 19 bases left in between. The CDR3 DNA is TGTGCCAGCAGTTACGGTCAGTTAGCGGAGAGGGACACTGAAGCTTTCTTT. Its translation is CASSYGQLAERDTEAFF.

This clonotype was detected ten times or more. The chain links TRBV20-1 to TRBJ2-3; 12 bases fit TRBD2. This CDR3 is built from 14 residues. From germline, CDR1 is DFQATT and CDR2 SNEGSKA (reference sequence). The V gene end was trimmed by 6 bases and the J gene end by 4 bases; junction bases not matched to a gene: 5. The CDR3 DNA is TGCAGTGCCCCGACTAGCGGGAGCGCAGATACGCAGTATTTT. It encodes CSAPTSGSADTQYF.

This clonotype was detected ten times or more. The chain links TRBV5-1 to TRBJ2-1; 8 nucleotides match TRBD1. J was trimmed by 0 bases and V by 4 bases; bases with no gene match: 9. The CDR3 runs to 17 residues. From germline, CDR1 is SGHRS and CDR2 YFSETQ. The CDR3 spells CASSGAGQASSYNEQFF. The CDR3 nucleotides are TGCGCCAGCAGCGGGGCGGGACAGGCTAGCTCCTACAATGAGCAGTTCTTC.

This clonotype has a count of ten or more. The chain is built from TRBV11-3 and TRBJ2-3, with 8 bases that match TRBD2. CDR1 and CDR2 (germline): SGHNT, YENEEA. V was clipped by 2 bases and J by 3 bases; unmatched bases: 7. This CDR3 contains 16 residues. The CDR3 DNA is TGTGCCAGCAGCTTACGTATCGGGAGGGAAACAGATACGCAGTATTTT. Translating gives CASSLRIGRETDTQYF.

This clonotype was counted many times. CDR3 region: CASSLVGFGDTQYF. The CDR3 DNA is TGCGCCAGCAGCTTGGTCGGATTTGGAGATACGCAGTATTTT. The chain combines TRBV5-1 with TRBJ2-3; D remains unclear. Trimming took 0 bases from V and 5 from J, leaving 10 bases between them. Germline CDR1 reads SGHRS; CDR2 reads YFSETQ. The CDR3 runs 14 residues.

As regards this clonotype: Since a much larger clone is just one base distant, this may be a read error. The V call is TRBV30, the J call TRBJ2-5, with 8 bases fitting TRBD1. The CDR3 extends over 13 amino acids. Per the germline V gene, CDR1 is GTSNPN and CDR2 is SVGIG (reference sequence). Germline trimming cut 7 bases from V and 3 bases from J; bases unmatched to any gene: 7. The CDR3 here is CALRDRGKETQYF. As DNA, the CDR3 is TGTGCCTTGAGAGACAGGGGAAAAGAGACCCAGTACTTC.

This chain links TRBV5-6 with TRBJ1-1, with a tentative D call TRBD1 (5 bases). The length of the CDR3 is 14 residues. In germline, CDR1 is SGHDT, CDR2 YYEEEE. V shed 3 bases and J shed 0 bases, with 9 bases lying between them. The CDR3: CASSWGLMNTEAFF. The CDR3 coding sequence is TGTGCCAGCAGCTGGGGACTGATGAACACTGAAGCTTTCTTT.

The chain combines TRBV20-1 with TRBJ1-5; D gene uncertain. In germline, CDR1 is DFQATT, CDR2 SNEGSKA (reference sequence). This CDR3 region has 13 residues. V gave up 3 bases and J gave up 0 bases, with 6 bases separating them. In DNA form, the CDR3 reads TGCAGTGCTAGTTACTATAGCAATCAGCCCCAGCATTTT. Translated, it gives CSASYYSNQPQHF.

This clonotype was found many times. The chain links TRBV5-1 to TRBJ2-4, with D hard to call. CDR3 length equals 11 residues. CDR1 is SGHRS and CDR2 is YFSETQ in the germline V gene. V lost 4 bases and J 5 bases, leaving 4 bases between the germline ends. The CDR3 DNA follows: TGCGCCAGCAGCCCGGAAAACATTCAGTACTTC. This encodes CASSPENIQYF.

This clonotype was seen repeatedly, ten times or more. The chain links TRBV7-9 to TRBJ1-2, with 7 bases aligning to TRBD1. V was clipped by 5 bases and J by 6 bases; unmatched bases: 9. The CDR3 is 14 residues long. Germline CDR1 SEHNR, CDR2 FQNEAQ (reference sequence). CDR3 residues: CASSPPLQGNGYTF. DNA for the CDR3: TGTGCCAGCAGCCCTCCTTTACAGGGGAATGGCTACACCTTC.

The rearrangement links TRBV29-1 to TRBJ1-3; D uncertain. Germline CDR1 reads SQVTM; CDR2 reads ANQGSEA. This CDR3 has 12 amino acids. Trimming took off 5 bases at V and 2 bases at J, with 7 bases between the two ends. Here the CDR3 reads CSVKRPGNTIYF. CDR3 sequence (DNA): TGCAGCGTTAAAAGGCCTGGAAACACCATATATTTT. The full variable domain, its missing parts supplied by reference TRBV29-1 and TRBJ1-3, is SAVISQKPSRDICQRGTSLTIQCQVDSQVTMMFWYRQQPGQSLTLIATANQGSEATYESGFVIDKFPISRPNLTFSTLTVSNMSPEDSSIYLCSVKRPGNTIYFGEGSWLTVV.

This clonotype has a count of ten or more. CDR3 nucleotide sequence: TGTGCCAGCAGTTACGGTGAAGGGGGCCGGGAGACCCAGTACTTC. Residues: CASSYGEGGRETQYF. The rearrangement uses TRBV6-5 and TRBJ2-5, with 7 bases identical to TRBD1. The junction had 8 bases not matched to a gene; V was cut back by 2 bases and J by 5 bases. This CDR3 is 15 amino acids long. Germline V gene data show CDR1 as MNHEY and CDR2 as SVGAGI.

Ten or more counts support this clonotype. The rearrangement uses TRBV6-5 and TRBJ2-1; D gene unclear. The CDR3 consists of 16 residues. V was cut by 0 bases and J by 0 bases, with 9 bases left in between. The germline V gene encodes CDR1 MNHEY and CDR2 SVGAGI. The chain's CDR3 is CASSYSLAPSYNEQFF. The CDR3 region has the DNA TGTGCCAGCAGTTACTCGCTGGCACCCTCCTACAATGAGCAGTTCTTC.

At least ten counts were recorded for this clonotype. The chain links TRBV24-1 to TRBJ2-7; 8 bases match TRBD1. With 3 bases clipped from V and 5 bases from J, the junction kept 5 bases outside the gene matches. The CDR3 totals 14 residues. CDR1 is KGHDR and CDR2 is SFDVKD in the germline V gene. CDR3 DNA: TGTGCCACCAGTGATGACAGGGGCTGGGACGAGCAGTACTTC. It is translated as CATSDDRGWDEQYF.

Many counts were recorded for this clonotype. The V and J genes are TRBV9 and TRBJ2-5; D is undetermined. V was shortened by 3 bases and J by 4 bases, with 19 bases between the two germline ends. Germline lookup yields CDR1 SGDLS and CDR2 YYNGEE. This CDR3 spans 16 amino acids. CDR3 nucleotides: TGTGCCAGCAGCGACAACCCGAACCCGGAAGGAGAGACCCAGTACTTC. The encoded protein is CASSDNPNPEGETQYF.

This clonotype showed up just a few times. The rearrangement uses TRBV18 and TRBJ1-2; D perhaps matches TRBD1 (6 bases). The germline V gene encodes CDR1 KGHSH and CDR2 LQKENI. The CDR3 extends over 14 amino acids. Deletions cut 5 bases from V and 6 bases from J, with 16 bases between. This chain's CDR3 is CASSVSGVRHGYTF. In DNA, the CDR3 is TGTGCCAGCTCAGTATCAGGGGTCCGGCATGGCTACACCTTC.

V usage is TRBV24-1 and J usage is TRBJ2-1; D is undetermined. V was clipped by 4 bases and J by 7 bases, with 13 bases between them. From germline, CDR1 is KGHDR and CDR2 SFDVKD. This CDR3 comprises 14 residues. The CDR3, as DNA: TGTGCCACCAGTGACTCGGACCTGAGGAATGAGCAGTTCTTC. It codes for CATSDSDLRNEQFF.

This clonotype was seen at least ten times. The chain has TRBV12-3 or TRBV12-4 and TRBJ2-4; weak D call: TRBD2 (6 bases). The V end lost 4 bases, the J end lost 1 base, and 11 bases lay between the germline ends. This CDR3 contains 15 residues. DNA for the CDR3: TGTGCCAGCAGTTCCCCGGGAGCGGCCAAAAACATTCAGTACTTC. Encoded protein: CASSSPGAAKNIQYF.

This clonotype was detected many times. The chain combines TRBV29-1 with TRBJ1-2; no firm D call. Per the germline V gene, CDR1 is SQVTM and CDR2 is ANQGSEA. The CDR3 contains 11 residues. V was pared by 4 bases and J by 8 bases, with 11 bases between. CDR3 DNA sequence: TGCAGCGTTGTAGCAGGCGCGGGCTACACCTTC. As protein: CSVVAGAGYTF.

In this sample, this clonotype turned up many times. The V and J genes are TRBV7-8 and TRBJ2-1, with D possibly being TRBD2 (6 bases). V was clipped by 0 bases and J by 6 bases, with 12 bases between them. This CDR3 has 15 amino acids. Germline V CDR1 and CDR2: SGHVS, FQNEAQ. Here the CDR3 reads CASSLAVFGSNEQFF. For the CDR3, the DNA is TGTGCCAGCAGCTTAGCGGTTTTCGGGAGCAATGAGCAGTTCTTC.